The 9 T cell receptor beta chains listed next were all sequenced from one sample in a study of shared clonotypes between healthy human individuals. Assay: immunoSEQ multiplex PCR; the TCRdb copy retains only in-frame clones and omits some. The repertoire has approximately 500,000 clones, roughly 85% of them found once; the top ten carry roughly an eighth. Input material: PBMCs. These receptors were collected from a woman between 35 and 50 years old in good health. Some clones in this sample may be carry-over from other donors' samples.

A single count supports this clone. V is TRBV28 and J is TRBJ1-1; the D gene is possibly TRBD1 (6 bases). The CDR3 extends over 12 amino acids. Germline V gene lookup returns CDR1 MDHEN and CDR2 SYDVKM. Trimming removed 8 bases at V and 4 bases at J, with 11 bases between. The CDR3 here is CASWGGATEAFF. The CDR3 bases are TGTGCCAGCTGGGGGGGCGCCACTGAAGCTTTCTTT.

The sample holds one count of this clone. The rearrangement joins TRBV14 to TRBJ1-1; a possible D gene is TRBD1 (6 bases). The CDR3 consists of 13 residues. Germline V gene data show CDR1 as SGHDN and CDR2 as FVKESK. V was shortened by 5 bases and J by 3 bases, with 10 bases between the two germline ends. As DNA, the CDR3 is TGTGCCAGCAGCTTCCGGGGGCACACTGAAGCTTTCTTT. Translation: CASSFRGHTEAFF.

The chain recombines TRBV30 with TRBJ2-5; possibly TRBD1 or TRBD2 for D (6 bases each). The V end was cut by 3 bases, the J end by 5 bases, with 19 bases between. Germline V gene data show CDR1 as GTSNPN and CDR2 as SVGIG (reference sequence). CDR3 length: 15 residues. The CDR3 region has the DNA TGTGCCTGGAGGGGGGGCTTAAACATAGGCGAGACCCAGTACTTC. Translating it yields CAWRGGLNIGETQYF.

The chain recombines TRBV30 with TRBJ2-5, with 13 bases matching TRBD2. Matching the DNA end better, TRBJ2-7 makes the J call doubtful. CDR1 and CDR2 (germline): GTSNPN, SVGIG (reference sequence). This CDR3 comprises 14 residues. The CDR3 DNA reads as TGTGCCTGGAGTGTAGGACTAGCGGGAGACGAGCAGTACTTC. This gives the protein CAWSVGLAGDEQYF.

The chain uses TRBV7-2 and TRBJ2-1; tentatively, D is TRBD1 or TRBD2 (5 bases each). This CDR3 region has 12 residues. Germline V gene lookup returns CDR1 SGHTA and CDR2 FQGNSA. V lost 4 bases to trimming and J lost 16 bases, with 17 bases between them. The CDR3 DNA reads TGTGCCAGCAGCTCGGGGACGGCAGTTTTATTCTTC. This codes for CASSSGTAVLFF.

This clone was seen a handful of times. At the DNA level, this CDR3 is encoded by other sequences in the same sample as well. The chain combines TRBV30 with TRBJ1-1; 7 bases align to TRBD1. The junction had 3 bases not matched to a gene; V was cut back by 0 bases and J by 5 bases. Germline CDR1 is GTSNPN and CDR2 is SVGIG (reference sequence). This CDR3 is built from 13 residues. DNA of the CDR3: TGTGCCTGGAGTGTTTCAGGGGGAACTGAAGCTTTCTTT. Translation gives CAWSVSGGTEAFF.

This chain joins TRBV18 and TRBJ2-1; D gene ambiguous. The V and J ends lost 1 base and 9 bases respectively, with 13 bases between them. The CDR3 has 14 amino acids. Per the germline V gene, CDR1 is KGHSH and CDR2 is LQKENI. In DNA form, the CDR3 reads TGTGCCAGCTCACCACTGAGGCAAAAAGTTGAGCAGTTCTTC. Protein product: CASSPLRQKVEQFF. Supplemented by reference TRBV18 and TRBJ2-1, the full variable domain reads NAGVMQNPRHLVRRRGQEARLRCSPMKGHSHVYWYRQLPEEGLKFMVYLQKENIIDESGMPKERFSAEFPKEGPSILRIQQVVRGDSAAYFCASSPLRQKVEQFFGPGTRLTVL.

The chain uses TRBV28 and TRBJ2-7; no firm D call. The germline V and J ends were trimmed by 3 bases and 2 bases, with 5 bases remaining between them. The CDR3 covers 12 residues. Germline values: CDR1 MDHEN, CDR2 SYDVKM. CDR3 sequence reads: CASSFGPYEQYF. The CDR3 DNA is TGTGCCAGCAGTTTTGGACCCTACGAGCAGTACTTC.

The rearrangement links TRBV4-2 to TRBJ1-6; a possible D gene is TRBD1 (6 bases). The CDR3 loop spans 17 amino acids. CDR1 and CDR2 (germline): LGHNA, YNFKEQ. V shed 1 base and J shed 9 bases, with 19 bases lying between them. CDR3 nucleotide sequence: TGTGCCAGCAGCCAAGTCTTAGGGGCAGGGGCTGGTTCACCCCTCCACTTT. Translation gives CASSQVLGAGAGSPLHF.